The clone carrying this TCR beta chain appeared a few times. Its antigen is still unknown. The data belong to a study of cytomegalovirus exposure and HLA in healthy donors. General study points: Some V segments, TRBV6-2 and TRBV6-3 among them, were indistinguishable and were therefore excluded.

Germline-derived CDR1 and CDR2 are ENHRY and SYGVKD. This CDR3 has 16 residues. Trimming removed 7 bases from V and 9 bases from J; junction bases left unmatched: 19. This PCR relied on a set of 60 Vbeta primers and 13 Jbeta primers. The protocol was immunoSEQ multiplex PCR, while the TCRdb copy is restricted to in-frame clones and leaves out a portion. This sample yields approximately 160,000 clones, of which around 81% are seen a single time; roughly 0.99% belongs to the top ten. The receptor was isolated from a woman aged 40 to 49 in good health and CMV-seronegative. The chain has TRBV10-3 and TRBJ2-7; TRBD1 matches at 9 bases. The sample consisted of PBMCs. Here the CDR3 reads CAINADRDRDRGVQYF. The CDR3 nucleotides are TGTGCCATCAACGCAGACCGGGACAGGGATCGGGGAGTGCAGTACTTC.